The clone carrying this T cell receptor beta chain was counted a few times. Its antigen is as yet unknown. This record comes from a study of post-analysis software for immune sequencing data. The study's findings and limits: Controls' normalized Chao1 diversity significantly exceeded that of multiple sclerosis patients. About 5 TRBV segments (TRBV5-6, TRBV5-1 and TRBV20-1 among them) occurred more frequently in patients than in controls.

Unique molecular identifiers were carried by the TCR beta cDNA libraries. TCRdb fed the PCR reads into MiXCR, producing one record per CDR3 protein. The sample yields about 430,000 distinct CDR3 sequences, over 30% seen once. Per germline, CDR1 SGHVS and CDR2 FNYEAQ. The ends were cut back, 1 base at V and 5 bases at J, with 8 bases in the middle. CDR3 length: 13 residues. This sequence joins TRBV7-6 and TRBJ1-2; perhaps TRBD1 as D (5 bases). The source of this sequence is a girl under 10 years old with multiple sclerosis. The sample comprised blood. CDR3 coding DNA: TGTGCCAGCAGCTTAGGGGAGGGGTATGGCTACACCTTC. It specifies CASSLGEGYGYTF.